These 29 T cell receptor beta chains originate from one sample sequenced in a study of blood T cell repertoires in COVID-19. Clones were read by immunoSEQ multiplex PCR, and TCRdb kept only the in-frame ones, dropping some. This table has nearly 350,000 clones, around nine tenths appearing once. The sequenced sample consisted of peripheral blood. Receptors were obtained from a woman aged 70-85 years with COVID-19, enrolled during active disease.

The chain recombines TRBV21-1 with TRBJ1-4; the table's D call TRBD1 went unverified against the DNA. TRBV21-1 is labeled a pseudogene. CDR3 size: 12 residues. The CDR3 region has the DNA TGTGCCCCAGGGGACAGGGAGGAAAAACTGTTTTTT. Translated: CAPGDREEKLFF.

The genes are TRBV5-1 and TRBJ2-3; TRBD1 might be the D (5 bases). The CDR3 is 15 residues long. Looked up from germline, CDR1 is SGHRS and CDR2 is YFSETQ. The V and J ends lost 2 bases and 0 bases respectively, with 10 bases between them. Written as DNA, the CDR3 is TGCGCCAGCAGCTTAGACAGACCTAGCACAGATACGCAGTATTTT. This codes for CASSLDRPSTDTQYF.

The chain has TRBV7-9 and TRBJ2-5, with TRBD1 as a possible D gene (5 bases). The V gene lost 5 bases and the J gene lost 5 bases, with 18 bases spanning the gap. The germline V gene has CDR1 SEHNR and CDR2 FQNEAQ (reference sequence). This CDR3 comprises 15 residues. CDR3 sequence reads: CASSVRQNGPETQYF. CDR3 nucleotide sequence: TGTGCCAGCAGCGTCCGACAGAACGGGCCCGAGACCCAGTACTTC.

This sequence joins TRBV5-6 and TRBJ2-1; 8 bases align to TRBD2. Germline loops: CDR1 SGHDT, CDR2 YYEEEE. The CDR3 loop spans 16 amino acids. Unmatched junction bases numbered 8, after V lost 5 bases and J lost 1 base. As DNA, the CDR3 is TGTGCCAGCAGTTCCGGACTAGCCCCTTCCTACAATGAGCAGTTCTTC. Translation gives CASSSGLAPSYNEQFF. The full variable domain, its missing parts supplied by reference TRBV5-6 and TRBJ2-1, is DAGVTQSPTHLIKTRGQQVTLRCSPKSGHDTVSWYQQALGQGPQFIFQYYEEEERQRGNFPDRFSGHQFPNYSSELNVNALLLGDSALYLCASSSGLAPSYNEQFFGPGTRLTVL.

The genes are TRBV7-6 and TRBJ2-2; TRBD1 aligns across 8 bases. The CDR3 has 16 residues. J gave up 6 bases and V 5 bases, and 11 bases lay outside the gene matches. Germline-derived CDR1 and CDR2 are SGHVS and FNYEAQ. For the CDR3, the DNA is TGTGCCAGCAGCCAGGGTCCCCAGGGGGCGTCCGGGGAGCTGTTTTTT. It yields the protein CASSQGPQGASGELFF.

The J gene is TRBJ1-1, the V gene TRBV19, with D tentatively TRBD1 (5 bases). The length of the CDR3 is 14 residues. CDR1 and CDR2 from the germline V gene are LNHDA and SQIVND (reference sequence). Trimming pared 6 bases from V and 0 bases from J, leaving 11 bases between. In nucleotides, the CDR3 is TGTGCCAGTAGCGACAGCCTAATGAACACTGAAGCTTTCTTT. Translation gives CASSDSLMNTEAFF.

CDR3 sequence reads: CASSSMGRHYEQYF. DNA of the CDR3: TGTGCCAGCAGCTCTATGGGCAGGCACTACGAGCAGTACTTC. This chain connects TRBV13 to TRBJ2-7; D unclear. CDR1 and CDR2 from the germline V gene are PRHDT and FYEKMQ (reference sequence). Trimming left V 4 bases short and J 3 bases short, with 13 bases between. The CDR3 runs 14 residues.

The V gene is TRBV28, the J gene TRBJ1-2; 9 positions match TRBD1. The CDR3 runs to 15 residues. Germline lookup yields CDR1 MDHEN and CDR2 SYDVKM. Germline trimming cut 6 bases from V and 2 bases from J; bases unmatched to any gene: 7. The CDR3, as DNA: TGTGCCAGCAGATCCCCGGGACAGGGAAACTATGGCTACACCTTC. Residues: CASRSPGQGNYGYTF.

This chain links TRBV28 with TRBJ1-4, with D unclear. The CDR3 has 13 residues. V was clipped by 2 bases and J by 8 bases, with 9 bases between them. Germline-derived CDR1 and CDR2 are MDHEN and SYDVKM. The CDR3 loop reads CASSLPHEEKLFF. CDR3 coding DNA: TGTGCCAGCAGTTTACCACACGAAGAAAAACTGTTTTTT.

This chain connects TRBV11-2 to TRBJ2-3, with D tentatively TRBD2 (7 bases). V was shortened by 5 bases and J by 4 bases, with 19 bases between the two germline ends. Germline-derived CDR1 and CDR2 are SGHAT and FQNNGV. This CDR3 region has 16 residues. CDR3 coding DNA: TGTGCCAGCAGCCCCCGGGGGGCGGCGCAGTCAGATACGCAGTATTTT. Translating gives CASSPRGAAQSDTQYF.

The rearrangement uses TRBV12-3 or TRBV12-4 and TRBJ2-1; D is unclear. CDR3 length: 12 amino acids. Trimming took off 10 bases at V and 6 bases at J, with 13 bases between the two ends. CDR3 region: CATKERGNEQFF. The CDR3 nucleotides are TGTGCCACCAAGGAACGAGGCAATGAGCAGTTCTTC.

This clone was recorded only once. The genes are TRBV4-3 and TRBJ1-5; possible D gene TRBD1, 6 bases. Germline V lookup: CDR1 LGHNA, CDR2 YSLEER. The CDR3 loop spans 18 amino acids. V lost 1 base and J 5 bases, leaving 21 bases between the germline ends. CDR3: CASSQGGSTGTYDQPQHF. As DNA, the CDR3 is TGCGCCAGCAGCCAAGGGGGCTCAACCGGGACATACGATCAGCCCCAGCATTTT.

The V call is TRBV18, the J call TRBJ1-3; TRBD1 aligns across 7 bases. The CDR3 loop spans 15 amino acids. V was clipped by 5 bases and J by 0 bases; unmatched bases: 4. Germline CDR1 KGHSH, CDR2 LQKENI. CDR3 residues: CASSSDRLSGNTIYF. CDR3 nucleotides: TGTGCCAGCTCATCGGACAGGCTCTCTGGAAACACCATATATTTT.

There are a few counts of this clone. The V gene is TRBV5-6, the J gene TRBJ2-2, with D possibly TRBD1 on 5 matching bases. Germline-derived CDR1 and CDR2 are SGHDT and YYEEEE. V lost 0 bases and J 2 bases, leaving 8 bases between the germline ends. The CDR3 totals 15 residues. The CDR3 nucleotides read TGTGCCAGCAGCTTGGGACAGATTAACACCGGGGAGCTGTTTTTT. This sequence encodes CASSLGQINTGELFF.

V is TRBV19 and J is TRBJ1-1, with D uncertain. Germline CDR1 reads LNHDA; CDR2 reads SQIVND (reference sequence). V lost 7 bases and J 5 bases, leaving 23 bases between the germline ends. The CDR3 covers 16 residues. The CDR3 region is CASIRGRGRVGTEAFF. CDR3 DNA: TGTGCCAGTATCCGCGGGCGGGGTCGAGTGGGAACTGAAGCTTTCTTT.

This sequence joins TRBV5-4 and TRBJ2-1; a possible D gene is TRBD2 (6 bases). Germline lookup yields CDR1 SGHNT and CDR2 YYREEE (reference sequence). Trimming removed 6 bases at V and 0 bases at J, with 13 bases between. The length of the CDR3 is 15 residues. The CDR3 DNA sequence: TGTGCCAGCACCCTTGGGACTTCCTCCTACAATGAGCAGTTCTTC. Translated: CASTLGTSSYNEQFF.

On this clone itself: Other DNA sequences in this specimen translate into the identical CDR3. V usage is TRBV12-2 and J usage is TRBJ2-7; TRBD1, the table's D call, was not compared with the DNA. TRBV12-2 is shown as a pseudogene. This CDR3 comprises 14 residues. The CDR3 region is CASRCPGTAYEQYF. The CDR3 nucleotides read TGTGCAAGTCGCTGTCCCGGGACAGCTTACGAGCAGTACTTC.

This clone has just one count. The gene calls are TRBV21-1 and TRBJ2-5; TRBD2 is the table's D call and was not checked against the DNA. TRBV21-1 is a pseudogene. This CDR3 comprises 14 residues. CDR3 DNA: TGTGCCAGCAGCAAAGAACGCGGGGAAGAGACCCAGTACTTC. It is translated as CASSKERGEETQYF.

The CDR3 sequence is CASRQTATNEKLFF. In nucleotides, the CDR3 is TGTGCCAGCAGACAAACAGCAACTAATGAAAAACTGTTTTTT. V gene TRBV11-1 combines with J gene TRBJ1-4; D gene uncertain. CDR1 is SGHAT and CDR2 is FQDESV in the germline V gene (reference sequence). The CDR3 consists of 14 residues. V lost 6 bases, J lost 0 bases, and 8 bases lay in between.

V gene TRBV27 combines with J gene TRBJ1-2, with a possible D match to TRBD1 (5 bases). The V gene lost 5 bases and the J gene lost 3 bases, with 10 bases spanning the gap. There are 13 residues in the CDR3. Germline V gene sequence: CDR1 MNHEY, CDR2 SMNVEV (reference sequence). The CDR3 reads CASSMGPDYGYTF. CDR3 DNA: TGTGCCAGCAGTATGGGGCCAGACTATGGCTACACCTTC.

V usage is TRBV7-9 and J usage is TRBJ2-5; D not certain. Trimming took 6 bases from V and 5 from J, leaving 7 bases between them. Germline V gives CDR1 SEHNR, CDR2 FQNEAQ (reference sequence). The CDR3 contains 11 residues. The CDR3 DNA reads TGTGCCAGCAGTCCCGGGGAGACCCAGTACTTC. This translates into CASSPGETQYF.

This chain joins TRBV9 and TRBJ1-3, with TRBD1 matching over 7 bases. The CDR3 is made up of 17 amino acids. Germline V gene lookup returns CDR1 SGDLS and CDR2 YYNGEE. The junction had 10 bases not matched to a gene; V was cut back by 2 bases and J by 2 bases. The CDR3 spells CASSVGLTGKAGNTIYF. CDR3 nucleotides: TGTGCCAGCAGCGTCGGCCTGACAGGGAAGGCTGGAAACACCATATATTTT.

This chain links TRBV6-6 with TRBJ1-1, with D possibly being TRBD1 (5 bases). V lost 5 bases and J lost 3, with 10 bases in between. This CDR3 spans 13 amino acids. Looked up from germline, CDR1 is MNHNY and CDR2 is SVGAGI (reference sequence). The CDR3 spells CASSDRNYTEAFF. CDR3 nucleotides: TGTGCCAGCAGTGACAGAAATTACACTGAAGCTTTCTTT.

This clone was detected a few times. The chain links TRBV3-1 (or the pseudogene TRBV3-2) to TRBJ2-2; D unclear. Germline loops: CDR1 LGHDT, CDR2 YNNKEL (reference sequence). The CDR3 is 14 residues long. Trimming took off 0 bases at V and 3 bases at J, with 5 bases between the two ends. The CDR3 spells CASSQDQDTGELFF. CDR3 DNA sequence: TGTGCCAGCAGCCAAGATCAGGACACCGGGGAGCTGTTTTTT.

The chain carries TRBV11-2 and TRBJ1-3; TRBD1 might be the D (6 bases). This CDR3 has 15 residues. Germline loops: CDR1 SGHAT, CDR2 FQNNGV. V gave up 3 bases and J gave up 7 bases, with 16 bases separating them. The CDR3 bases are TGTGCCAGCAGCTTGGGACAATCGCTCAGCAACACCATATATTTT. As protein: CASSLGQSLSNTIYF.

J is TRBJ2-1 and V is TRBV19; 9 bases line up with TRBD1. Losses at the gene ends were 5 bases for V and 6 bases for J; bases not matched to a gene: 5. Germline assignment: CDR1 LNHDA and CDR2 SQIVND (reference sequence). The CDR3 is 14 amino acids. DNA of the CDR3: TGTGCCAGTAGTGACAGGGGGAGGATCAATGAGCAGTTCTTC. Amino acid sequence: CASSDRGRINEQFF.

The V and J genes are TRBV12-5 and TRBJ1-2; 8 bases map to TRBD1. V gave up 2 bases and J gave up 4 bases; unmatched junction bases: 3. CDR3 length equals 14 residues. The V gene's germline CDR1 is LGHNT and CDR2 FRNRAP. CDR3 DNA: TGTGCTAGTGGTTTGCCCGGGACAGGCTATGGCTACACCTTC. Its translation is CASGLPGTGYGYTF.

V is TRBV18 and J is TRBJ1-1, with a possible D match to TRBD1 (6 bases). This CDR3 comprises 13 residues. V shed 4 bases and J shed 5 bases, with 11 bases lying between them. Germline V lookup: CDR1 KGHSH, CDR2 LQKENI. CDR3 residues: CASSHREKTEAFF. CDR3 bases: TGTGCCAGCTCACACAGGGAGAAGACTGAAGCTTTCTTT. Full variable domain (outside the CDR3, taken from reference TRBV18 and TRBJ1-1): NAGVMQNPRHLVRRRGQEARLRCSPMKGHSHVYWYRQLPEEGLKFMVYLQKENIIDESGMPKERFSAEFPKEGPSILRIQQVVRGDSAAYFCASSHREKTEAFFGQGTRLTVV.

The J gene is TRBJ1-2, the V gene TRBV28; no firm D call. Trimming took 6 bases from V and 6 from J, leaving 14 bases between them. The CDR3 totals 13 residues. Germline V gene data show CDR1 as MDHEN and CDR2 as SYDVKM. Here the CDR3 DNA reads TGTGCCAGCAGCATAAGCGGTCCAAATGGCTACACCTTC. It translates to CASSISGPNGYTF.